Each of the 8 T cell receptor beta chains below was sequenced from the same sample in a study of shared clonotypes between healthy human individuals. The protocol was immunoSEQ multiplex PCR, while the TCRdb copy is restricted to in-frame clones and leaves out a portion. The sample includes 2 million to 2.5 million clones, 90% to 97% of them seen just once. Sequencing was performed on naive CD4+ T cells sorted from blood. Noted subset: CD45RA+ positively selected. These receptors originate from a young man in good health.

The chain recombines TRBV11-2 with TRBJ2-7; D is uncertain. CDR1 is SGHAT, CDR2 FQNNGV, per germline. The V gene lost 6 bases and the J gene lost 9 bases, with 18 bases spanning the gap. The CDR3 covers 13 residues. The CDR3 loop reads CASSRDGLGGQYF. The CDR3 DNA reads TGTGCCAGCAGTAGGGATGGTCTCGGTGGGCAGTACTTC.

The chain links TRBV11-2 to TRBJ2-3, with 9 bases identical to TRBD1. Germline V gene data show CDR1 as SGHAT and CDR2 as FQNNGV. V lost 5 bases, J lost 6 bases, and 9 bases stayed unmatched. The CDR3 has 15 residues. CDR3 bases: TGTGCCAGCAGCATATCCGGGACAGGGATGGATACGCAGTATTTT. This gives the protein CASSISGTGMDTQYF.

This sequence joins TRBV5-1 and TRBJ1-2; D may be TRBD1 (6 bases). Trimming took 4 bases from V and 4 from J, leaving 14 bases between them. Germline loops: CDR1 SGHRS, CDR2 YFSETQ. The CDR3 has 14 residues. CDR3 coding DNA: TGCGCCAGCAGCCAAGGACAGCAACTCTATGGCTACACCTTC. This codes for CASSQGQQLYGYTF.

The CDR3 loop is CASSLPTKTGNTIYF. The CDR3 coding sequence is TGTGCCAGCAGCTTACCTACTAAGACTGGAAACACCATATATTTT. This chain uses TRBV7-2 with TRBJ1-3; no clear D. V was trimmed by 2 bases and J by 2 bases, leaving 10 bases between them. This CDR3 spans 15 amino acids. Germline V CDR1 and CDR2: SGHTA, FQGNSA.

In this sample, this clone turned up a few times. The chain uses TRBV7-9 and TRBJ1-4; D unresolved. The CDR3 runs to 14 residues. The germline CDR1 and CDR2 sequences are SEHNR and FQNEAQ (reference sequence). V lost 4 bases and J lost 0, with 6 bases in between. The CDR3 DNA reads TGTGCCAGCAGCTCCGCTGCAACTAATGAAAAACTGTTTTTT. This encodes CASSSAATNEKLFF. The variable domain in full, completed from reference TRBV7-9 and TRBJ1-4, reads DTGVSQNPRHKITKRGQNVTFRCDPISEHNRLYWYRQTLGQGPEFLTYFQNEAQLEKSRLLSDRFSAERPKGSFSTLEIQRTEQGDSAMYLCASSSAATNEKLFFGSGTQLSVL.

Remarks on this clone: Within the sample, other DNA sequences also encode this same CDR3. This chain links TRBV19 with TRBJ1-4; unclear D gene. CDR1 LNHDA and CDR2 SQIVND come from the germline V gene (reference sequence). The CDR3 has 14 amino acids. V shed 5 bases and J shed 0 bases, with 7 bases lying between them. The CDR3 loop is CASSPTSTNEKLFF. As DNA, the CDR3 is TGTGCCAGTAGTCCGACGTCAACTAATGAAAAACTGTTTTTT.

V gene TRBV9 combines with J gene TRBJ2-1; D may be TRBD2 (6 bases). The V gene lost 0 bases and the J gene lost 0 bases, with 10 bases spanning the gap. CDR1 SGDLS and CDR2 YYNGEE come from the germline V gene. The CDR3 is made up of 16 amino acids. This chain's CDR3 is CASSVEGLPSYNEQFF. As DNA, the CDR3 is TGTGCCAGCAGCGTAGAGGGACTCCCCTCCTACAATGAGCAGTTCTTC.

The rearrangement links TRBV6-5 to TRBJ2-1; 7 bases line up with TRBD2. The CDR3 length is 12 residues. Looked up from germline, CDR1 is MNHEY and CDR2 is SVGAGI. The J segment lost 7 bases and the V segment lost 6 bases, leaving 3 bases of the junction unmatched. Here the CDR3 reads CASSSGRNEQFF. CDR3 nucleotides: TGTGCCAGCAGCTCCGGGAGGAATGAGCAGTTCTTC.